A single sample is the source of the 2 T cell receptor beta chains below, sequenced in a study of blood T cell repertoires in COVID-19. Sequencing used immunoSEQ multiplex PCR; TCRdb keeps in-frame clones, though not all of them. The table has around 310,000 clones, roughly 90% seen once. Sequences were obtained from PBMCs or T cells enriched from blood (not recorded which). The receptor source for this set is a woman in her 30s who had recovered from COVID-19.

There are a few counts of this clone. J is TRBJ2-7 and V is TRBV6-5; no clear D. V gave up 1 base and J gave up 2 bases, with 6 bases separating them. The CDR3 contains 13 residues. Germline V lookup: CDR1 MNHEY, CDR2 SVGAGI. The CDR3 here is CASSYLQAYEQYF. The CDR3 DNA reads TGTGCCAGCAGTTACTTGCAGGCCTACGAGCAGTACTTC.

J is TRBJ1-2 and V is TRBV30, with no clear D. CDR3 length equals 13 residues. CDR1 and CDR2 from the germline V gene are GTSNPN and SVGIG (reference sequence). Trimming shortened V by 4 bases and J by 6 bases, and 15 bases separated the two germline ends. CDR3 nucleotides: TGTGCCTGGAATAAGGACGTCGGGGATGGCTACACCTTC. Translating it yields CAWNKDVGDGYTF.